This T cell receptor (beta chain) was identified during a study of long-term antiretroviral therapy in people with HIV. General study results and limits: Despite increasing after ART, diversity remained lower than that of transplant donor controls. Spans of CDR3 length were tighter for HIV repertoires than for controls.

Trimming removed 3 bases at V and 4 bases at J, with 15 bases between. Germline V gives CDR1 SQVTM, CDR2 ANQGSEA. This CDR3 region has 15 residues. Details on this clone: Its antigen remains unidentified.

Version v3.0 of the immunoSEQ assay ran at survey level. The sequencing target was about 35,000-55,000 T-cell genomes per sample. This table comes from immunoSEQ multiplex PCR, and its TCRdb copy is limited to in-frame clones, with some not included. This table has about 18,000 clones, 91% appearing once. This TCR was sampled from a man over 45 with HIV. This material consisted of unsorted PBMCs, taken 3 years after starting antiretroviral therapy. This rearrangement joins TRBV29-1 to TRBJ2-2; D tentatively fits TRBD1 or TRBD2 (5 bases each). The CDR3 is CSVDDGTSGTGELFF. The CDR3, as DNA: TGCAGCGTTGACGACGGGACCAGCGGCACCGGGGAGCTGTTTTTT.